The 7 T cell receptor beta chains listed next were all sequenced from one sample in a study of CD8 T cells in ankylosing spondylitis. From the 5' RACE reads, TCRdb called clonotypes with MiXCR, one entry per CDR3 protein. The repertoire holds around 130,000 distinct CDR3 sequences, with roughly an eighth as singletons. Sequences were obtained from blood, either unsorted or a sorted T cell fraction (not recorded which). The receptors derive from a female donor with ankylosing spondylitis or in good health (not recorded which).

The J gene is TRBJ1-4, the V gene TRBV7-3, with a weak D call TRBD1 (5 bases). Germline CDR1 reads SGHTA; CDR2 reads FQGTGA. The V gene lost 5 bases and the J gene lost 7 bases, with 17 bases spanning the gap. This CDR3 has 15 residues. CDR3 residues: CASSPSGTKGEKLFF. CDR3 DNA: TGTGCCAGCAGCCCCTCCGGGACCAAGGGTGAAAAACTGTTTTTT.

The chain is built from TRBV20-1 and TRBJ2-1, with 12 bases matching TRBD2. CDR1 and CDR2 from the germline V gene are DFQATT and SNEGSKA (reference sequence). This CDR3 is built from 16 residues. Germline trimming cut 0 bases from V and 3 bases from J; bases unmatched to any gene: 3. The CDR3 protein is CSARDGTSGRYNEQFF. CDR3 nucleotides: TGCAGTGCTAGAGATGGGACTAGCGGGCGCTACAATGAGCAGTTCTTC.

The rearrangement links TRBV7-2 to TRBJ1-5, with 7 nucleotides matching TRBD1. The CDR3 loop spans 16 amino acids. CDR1 and CDR2 (germline): SGHTA, FQGNSA. J lost 1 base, V lost 5 bases, and 8 bases had no gene match. For the CDR3, the DNA is TGTGCCAGCAGCGTAAACCCAGGGGGGAGCAATCAGCCCCAGCATTTT. As protein: CASSVNPGGSNQPQHF.

This clonotype was recorded at least ten times. One end of the junction is discordant with germline, which a read error may explain. The genes are TRBV27 and TRBJ2-7; tentatively, D is TRBD1 (6 bases). Per germline, CDR1 MNHEY and CDR2 SMNVEV (reference sequence). The CDR3 covers 13 residues. The CDR3 reads CASILGQTYEQYF. CDR3 DNA: TGTGCCAGCATTTTAGGACAGACCTACGAGCAGTACTTC.

This clonotype was seen many times. The V gene is TRBV20-1, the J gene TRBJ2-1; TRBD1 is a possible D gene (6 bases). CDR1 and CDR2 from the germline V gene are DFQATT and SNEGSKA (reference sequence). The CDR3 loop spans 14 amino acids. The V end lost 6 bases, the J end lost 5 bases, and 17 bases lay between the germline ends. The DNA for the CDR3 is TGCAGTGCCCTCCGTGGGGGCCCTGACAATGAGCAGTTCTTC. Its translation is CSALRGGPDNEQFF.

CDR3 in amino acids: CSVEAFGEQFF. The CDR3, as DNA: TGCAGCGTTGAGGCTTTCGGTGAGCAGTTCTTC. The V gene is TRBV29-1, the J gene TRBJ2-1; D unresolved. The V and J ends lost 3 bases and 9 bases respectively, with 9 bases between them. CDR3 length: 11 amino acids. Looked up from germline, CDR1 is SQVTM and CDR2 is ANQGSEA.

This clonotype has ten or more counts. The chain is built from TRBV6-1 and TRBJ2-7; the match to TRBD2 covers 12 bases. The CDR3 totals 17 residues. Germline CDR1 reads MNHNS; CDR2 reads SASEGT. V was pared by 5 bases and J by 3 bases, with 11 bases of the junction left unmatched. The CDR3: CASSRPTSGGKFYEQYF. The CDR3 DNA follows: TGTGCCAGCAGTCGACCGACTAGCGGGGGAAAATTCTACGAGCAGTACTTC.